Each of the 23 T cell receptor beta chains below was sequenced from the same sample in a study of response to subunit inactivated influenza vaccine. TCRdb reprocessed the RT-PCR reads via MiXCR and lists one record per CDR3 protein. The data hold about 500,000 distinct CDR3 sequences, with 15% to 20% observed a single time. This material consisted of CD4+ T cells sorted from PBMCs, taken around 25 months after vaccination. These receptors all stem from a man in his fifties or sixties who received an inactivated influenza vaccine.

The sample holds a few counts of this clonotype. V and J are TRBV6-1 and TRBJ2-3, with 8 bases that match TRBD1. The CDR3 runs 17 residues. V shed 7 bases and J 1 base; nucleotides not matched to a gene: 13. CDR1 is MNHNS and CDR2 is SASEGT in the germline V gene. Here the CDR3 DNA reads TGTGCCAGCACCACAGCCAGGGGGCTGATAGGCACAGATACGCAGTATTTT. Its translation: CASTTARGLIGTDTQYF.

The rearrangement joins TRBV10-3 to TRBJ2-7; D gene uncertain. This CDR3 is built from 12 residues. From germline, CDR1 is ENHRY and CDR2 SYGVKD. Between the trimmed V and J ends, which lost 2 bases and 3 bases, there was a span of 5 bases. CDR3 sequence (DNA): TGTGCCATCAGTGAGGCGATCTACGAGCAGTACTTC. Its translation: CAISEAIYEQYF.

This chain uses TRBV6-5 with TRBJ2-7; the D gene is possibly TRBD2 (6 bases). Germline CDR1 is MNHEY and CDR2 is SVGAGI. Trimming left V 2 bases short and J 3 bases short, with 14 bases between. CDR3 length equals 15 residues. The CDR3 coding sequence is TGTGCCAGCAGTTACGCCGGGAAGGGACTCTACGAGCAGTACTTC. It translates to CASSYAGKGLYEQYF.

The rearrangement uses TRBV28 and TRBJ2-7; 11 bases align to TRBD2. The ends lost 6 bases at V and 1 base at J; junction bases unmatched: 5. The germline V gene encodes CDR1 MDHEN and CDR2 SYDVKM. The CDR3 has 15 amino acids. For the CDR3, the DNA is TGTGCCAGCAGGGGTACTAGCGGGGGATCCTACGAGCAGTACTTC. Translated: CASRGTSGGSYEQYF.

The genes are TRBV15 and TRBJ2-1; 9 bases are shared with TRBD1. Germline V gives CDR1 LNHNV, CDR2 YYDKDF (reference sequence). The V gene end was trimmed by 1 base and the J gene end by 3 bases; junction bases not matched to a gene: 1. The CDR3 has 15 residues. The CDR3 reads CATSRGQGVYNEQFF. The CDR3 DNA reads as TGTGCCACCAGCAGAGGACAGGGGGTCTACAATGAGCAGTTCTTC.

The chain uses TRBV5-4 and TRBJ1-4; 8 nucleotides agree with TRBD1. The V segment lost 4 bases and the J segment 8 bases; nucleotides outside the gene matches: 7. Germline CDR1 reads SGHNT; CDR2 reads YYREEE (reference sequence). The length of the CDR3 is 14 residues. CDR3 nucleotide sequence: TGTGCCAGCAGCGACGGGACAGGCTACGAAAAACTGTTTTTT. Its protein is CASSDGTGYEKLFF.

This clonotype has a handful of counts. The V gene is TRBV6-2 or TRBV6-3, the J gene TRBJ1-5; D gene ambiguous. Germline CDR1 is MNHEY and CDR2 is SVGEGT. Trimming took off 1 base at V and 8 bases at J, with 18 bases between the two ends. CDR3 length: 16 residues. The CDR3: CASSYLYTGYWEPQHF. CDR3 bases: TGTGCCAGCAGTTACTTATATACGGGGTATTGGGAGCCCCAGCATTTT.

This clonotype has just a few counts. This chain connects TRBV20-1 to TRBJ1-5, with D maybe TRBD1 (6 bases). The CDR3 length is 16 residues. Per germline, CDR1 DFQATT and CDR2 SNEGSKA (reference sequence). The V end was cut by 1 base, the J end by 6 bases, with 19 bases between. The CDR3 DNA reads as TGCAGTGCTAGAGGGGGTGCGGCAGGGGCGGGTCAGCCCCAGCATTTT. As protein: CSARGGAAGAGQPQHF.

This chain uses TRBV12-3 or TRBV12-4 with TRBJ2-2, with D perhaps matching TRBD2 (5 bases). There are 15 residues in the CDR3. Trimming removed 3 bases from V and 7 bases from J, with 15 bases in between. In nucleotides, the CDR3 is TGTGCCAGCAGTTTGGGTACTGAGGGCGTCGGGGAGCTGTTTTTT. Amino acid sequence: CASSLGTEGVGELFF.

The chain links TRBV28 to TRBJ2-3; D is possibly TRBD1 or TRBD2 (5 bases each). This CDR3 has 17 amino acids. Germline CDR1 is MDHEN and CDR2 is SYDVKM. Trimming removed 5 bases from V and 4 bases from J, with 22 bases in between. CDR3: CASSHVMTLEGPDTQYF. As DNA, the CDR3 is TGTGCCAGCAGTCACGTAATGACCTTAGAGGGACCAGATACGCAGTATTTT.

A remark on this clonotype: The junction does not match germline at one end; this may be a read error. The chain is built from TRBV7-6 and TRBJ2-7; 7 nucleotides agree with TRBD2. Germline CDR1 is SGHVS and CDR2 is FNYEAQ. This CDR3 has 16 amino acids. The CDR3 DNA reads as TGTGCCAGCAGCGTAGCCCCCCCGGGGGGAGTAGGCGAGCAGTACTTC. It specifies CASSVAPPGGVGEQYF.

This clonotype was observed a single time. The CDR3 coding sequence is TGTGCCAGCAGTTCACAGGGGTTGGGCTACACCTTC. Translated: CASSSQGLGYTF. This chain uses TRBV12-3 or TRBV12-4 with TRBJ1-2; 7 bases agree with TRBD1. V dropped 4 bases and J dropped 8; count of bases not matched to a gene: 4. The CDR3 runs 12 residues.

This clonotype occurred a few times. The chain links TRBV9 to TRBJ2-1; 8 bases agree with TRBD2. V was clipped by 0 bases and J by 8 bases; unmatched bases: 10. This CDR3 has 16 amino acids. The germline gives CDR1 SGDLS, CDR2 YYNGEE. The CDR3 region is CASSVGVGLALDEQFF. The DNA for the CDR3 is TGTGCCAGCAGCGTAGGGGTCGGACTAGCTCTCGATGAGCAGTTCTTC.

The chain has TRBV18 and TRBJ1-3; tentative D call: TRBD1 (6 bases). Per germline, CDR1 KGHSH and CDR2 LQKENI. Trimming removed 0 bases at V and 2 bases at J, with 11 bases between. This CDR3 region has 16 residues. The DNA for the CDR3 is TGTGCCAGCTCACCACCAGGGGGAATCGCTGGAAACACCATATATTTT. Protein sequence: CASSPPGGIAGNTIYF.

This clonotype was recorded many times. The gene calls are TRBV10-3 and TRBJ2-2; D uncertain. The V end lost 6 bases, the J end lost 4 bases, and 3 bases lay between the germline ends. The CDR3 has 11 residues. The V gene's germline CDR1 is ENHRY and CDR2 SYGVKD. CDR3 in amino acids: CAIRGTGELFF. Written as DNA, the CDR3 is TGTGCCATCAGGGGCACCGGGGAGCTGTTTTTT.

The V call is TRBV3-1, the J call TRBJ1-3; D is uncertain. Germline values: CDR1 LGHDT, CDR2 YNNKEL (reference sequence). Trimming left V 0 bases short and J 1 base short, with 10 bases between. The CDR3 is 16 residues long. In nucleotides, the CDR3 is TGTGCCAGCAGCCAAGATGGTTCAGTATCTGGAAACACCATATATTTT. Protein product: CASSQDGSVSGNTIYF.

The chain links TRBV15 to TRBJ2-5; 7 nucleotides align to TRBD2. V trimming: 3 bases; J trimming: 2 bases; junction bases outside the gene matches: 6. CDR1 and CDR2 from the germline V gene are LNHNV and YYDKDF (reference sequence). CDR3 length: 15 residues. CDR3 nucleotide sequence: TGTGCCACCAGCAGCGGGAGGCAGTCTCAAGAGACCCAGTACTTC. It yields the protein CATSSGRQSQETQYF.

This clonotype was recorded many times. The chain has TRBV7-2 and TRBJ2-7; 9 bases line up with TRBD2. Germline CDR1 is SGHTA and CDR2 is FQGNSA. CDR3 size: 15 residues. V dropped 3 bases and J dropped 2; count of bases not matched to a gene: 5. CDR3 in amino acids: CASSFSSGAAYEQYF. DNA for the CDR3: TGTGCCAGCAGCTTCTCTAGCGGGGCTGCCTACGAGCAGTACTTC. The full variable domain, rest sourced from reference TRBV7-2 and TRBJ2-7, is GAGVSQSPSNKVTEKGKDVELRCDPISGHTALYWYRQSLGQGLEFLIYFQGNSAPDKSGLPSDRFSAERTGGSVSTLTIQRTQQEDSAVYLCASSFSSGAAYEQYFGPGTRLTVT.

A few counts support this clonotype. The V call is TRBV13, the J call TRBJ2-3, with D unclear. In germline, CDR1 is PRHDT, CDR2 FYEKMQ (reference sequence). CDR3 length: 14 residues. Trimming took off 0 bases at V and 4 bases at J, with 8 bases between the two ends. CDR3 in DNA: TGTGCCAGCAGCTTAGGTGCAGTATCAGATACGCAGTATTTT. Its translation: CASSLGAVSDTQYF.

The table lists this clonotype with a few counts. CDR3 nucleotides: TGCAGCGTTGAGGGACAGGGGTTTGTCTACAATGAGCAGTTCTTC. Its protein product is CSVEGQGFVYNEQFF. This chain connects TRBV29-1 to TRBJ2-1; 10 positions agree with TRBD1. The CDR3 has 15 residues. Germline lookup yields CDR1 SQVTM and CDR2 ANQGSEA. V was pared by 3 bases and J by 3 bases, with 5 bases of the junction left unmatched.

The chain employs TRBV12-3 or TRBV12-4 and TRBJ1-1; D possibly corresponds to TRBD1 (6 bases). Trimming took 4 bases from V and 0 from J, leaving 9 bases between them. CDR3 size: 14 residues. DNA of the CDR3: TGTGCCAGCAGTTATACAGGGATGAACACTGAAGCTTTCTTT. Its translation: CASSYTGMNTEAFF.

The chain uses TRBV20-1 and TRBJ1-2; D gene ambiguous. From germline, CDR1 is DFQATT and CDR2 SNEGSKA (reference sequence). Trimming pared 3 bases from V and 2 bases from J, leaving 13 bases between. This CDR3 region has 14 residues. For the CDR3, the DNA is TGCAGTGCTAGTATATCGGCAGAAAACTATGGCTACACCTTC. This encodes CSASISAENYGYTF.

The chain uses TRBV12-3 or TRBV12-4 and TRBJ2-5, with D uncertain. Trimming cost V 6 bases and J 6 bases, with 14 bases left between them. The CDR3 has 13 residues. The CDR3 DNA reads as TGTGCCAGCAGGAAGGGTGATGGAAAGACCCAGTACTTC. Residues: CASRKGDGKTQYF.